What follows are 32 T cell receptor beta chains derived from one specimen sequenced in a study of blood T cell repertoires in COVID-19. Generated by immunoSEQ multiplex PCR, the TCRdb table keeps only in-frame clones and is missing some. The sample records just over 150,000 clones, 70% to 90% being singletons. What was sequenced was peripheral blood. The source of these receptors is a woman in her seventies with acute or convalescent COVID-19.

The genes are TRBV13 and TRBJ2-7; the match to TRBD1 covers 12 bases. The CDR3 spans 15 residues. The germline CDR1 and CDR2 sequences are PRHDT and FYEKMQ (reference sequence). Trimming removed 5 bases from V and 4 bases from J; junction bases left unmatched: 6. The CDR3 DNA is TGTGCCAGCAGCCGGTCGGGACAGGGGGCGTACGAGCAGTACTTC. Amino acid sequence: CASSRSGQGAYEQYF.

Here the CDR3 reads CASSLLGRVNTEAFF. Here the CDR3 DNA reads TGTGCCAGCAGCTTGTTGGGCAGGGTGAACACTGAAGCTTTCTTT. The chain recombines TRBV5-6 with TRBJ1-1, with D perhaps TRBD1 (5 bases). CDR1 and CDR2 from the germline V gene are SGHDT and YYEEEE. V was shortened by 1 base and J by 0 bases, with 10 bases between the two germline ends. This CDR3 comprises 15 residues.

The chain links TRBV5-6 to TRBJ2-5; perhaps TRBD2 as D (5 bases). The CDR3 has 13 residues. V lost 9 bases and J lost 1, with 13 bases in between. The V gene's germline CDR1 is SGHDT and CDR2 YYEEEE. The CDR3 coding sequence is TGTGCCACCCTCCGCCGGGGCCAAGAGACCCAGTACTTC. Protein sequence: CATLRRGQETQYF.

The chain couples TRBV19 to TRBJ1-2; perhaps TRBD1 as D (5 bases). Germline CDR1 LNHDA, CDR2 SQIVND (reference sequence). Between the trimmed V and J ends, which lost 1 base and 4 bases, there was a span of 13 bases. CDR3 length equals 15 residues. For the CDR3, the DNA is TGTGCCAGTAGTATAGGGGAGGGGATGGTCTATGGCTACACCTTC. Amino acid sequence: CASSIGEGMVYGYTF.

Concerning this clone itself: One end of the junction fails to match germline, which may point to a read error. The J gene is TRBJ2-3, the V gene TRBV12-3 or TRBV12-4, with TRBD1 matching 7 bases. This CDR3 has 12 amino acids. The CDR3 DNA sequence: TGTGCCAGCAGCCAAGGGACAGACACGCAGTATTTT. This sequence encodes CASSQGTDTQYF.

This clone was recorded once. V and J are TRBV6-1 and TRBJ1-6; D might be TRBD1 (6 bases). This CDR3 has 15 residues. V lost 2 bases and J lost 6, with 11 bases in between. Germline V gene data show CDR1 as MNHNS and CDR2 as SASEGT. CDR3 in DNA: TGTGCCAGCAGTGAAAGGGGGTTGGGTAATTCACCCCTCCACTTT. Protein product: CASSERGLGNSPLHF.

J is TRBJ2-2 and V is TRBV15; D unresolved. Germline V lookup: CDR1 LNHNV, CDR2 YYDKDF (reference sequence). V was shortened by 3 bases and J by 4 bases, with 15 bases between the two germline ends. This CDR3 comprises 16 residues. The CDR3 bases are TGTGCCACCAGCAGTCGGTCGTGGCCGGGCACCGGGGAGCTGTTTTTT. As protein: CATSSRSWPGTGELFF. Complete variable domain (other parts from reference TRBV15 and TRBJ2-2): DAMVIQNPRYQVTQFGKPVTLSCSQTLNHNVMYWYQQKSSQAPKLLFHYYDKDFNNEADTPDNFQSRRPNTSFCFLDIRSPGLGDTAMYLCATSSRSWPGTGELFFGEGSRLTVL.

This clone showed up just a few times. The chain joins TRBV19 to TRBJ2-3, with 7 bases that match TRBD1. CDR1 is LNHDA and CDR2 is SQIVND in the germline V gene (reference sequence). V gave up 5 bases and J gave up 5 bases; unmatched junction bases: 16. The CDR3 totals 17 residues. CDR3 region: CASSSPGQPSTGDTQYF. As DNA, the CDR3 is TGTGCCAGTAGTTCCCCGGGACAGCCTTCGACTGGAGATACGCAGTATTTT.

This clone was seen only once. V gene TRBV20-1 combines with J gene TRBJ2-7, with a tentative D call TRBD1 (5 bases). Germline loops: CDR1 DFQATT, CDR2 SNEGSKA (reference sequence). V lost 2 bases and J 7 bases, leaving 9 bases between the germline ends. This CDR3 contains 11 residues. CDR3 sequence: CSARQGEEQYV. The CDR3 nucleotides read TGCAGTGCTAGACAAGGGGAAGAGCAGTACGTC.

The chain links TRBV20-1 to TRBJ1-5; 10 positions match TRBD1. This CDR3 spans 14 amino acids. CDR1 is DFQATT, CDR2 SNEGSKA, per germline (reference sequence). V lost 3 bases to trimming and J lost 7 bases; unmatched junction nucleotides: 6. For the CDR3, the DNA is TGCAGTGCTAGTGAGGGACAGGGGAGCCAGCCCCAGCATTTT. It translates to CSASEGQGSQPQHF.

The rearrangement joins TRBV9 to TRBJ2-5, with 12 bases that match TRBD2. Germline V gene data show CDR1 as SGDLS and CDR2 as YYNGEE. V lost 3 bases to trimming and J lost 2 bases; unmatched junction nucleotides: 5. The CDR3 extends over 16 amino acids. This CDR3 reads CASSAGLAGTQETQYF. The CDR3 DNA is TGTGCCAGCAGCGCAGGACTAGCGGGGACTCAAGAGACCCAGTACTTC.

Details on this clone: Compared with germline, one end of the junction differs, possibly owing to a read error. The CDR3 coding sequence is TGTGCTAGCAGCCAGCGGGGCCCAGGGGCTCAGGAGACCCAGTACTTC. Amino acid sequence: CASSQRGPGAQETQYF. V gene TRBV7-7 combines with J gene TRBJ2-5, with a tentative D call TRBD2 (7 bases). This CDR3 comprises 16 residues. Germline values: CDR1 SSHAT, CDR2 FNYEAQ (reference sequence).

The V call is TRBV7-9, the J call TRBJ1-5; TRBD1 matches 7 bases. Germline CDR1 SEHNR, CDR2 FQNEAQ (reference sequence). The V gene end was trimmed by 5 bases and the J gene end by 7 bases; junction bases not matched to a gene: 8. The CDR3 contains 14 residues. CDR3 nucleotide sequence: TGTGCCAGCAGCAGCACAGGGGAGTCCCAGCCCCAGCATTTT. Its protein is CASSSTGESQPQHF.

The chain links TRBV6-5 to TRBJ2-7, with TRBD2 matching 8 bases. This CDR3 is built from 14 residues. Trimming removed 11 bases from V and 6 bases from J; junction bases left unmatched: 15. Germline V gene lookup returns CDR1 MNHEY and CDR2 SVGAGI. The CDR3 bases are TGTGCCGCGGGGGCCGGGACTAGTTACTTCGAGCAGTACGTC. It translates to CAAGAGTSYFEQYV.

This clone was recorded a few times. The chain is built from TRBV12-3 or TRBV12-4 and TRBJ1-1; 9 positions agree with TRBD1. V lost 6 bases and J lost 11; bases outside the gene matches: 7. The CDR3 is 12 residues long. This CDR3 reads CASRPQGAGAFF. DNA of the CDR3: TGTGCCAGCAGACCACAGGGGGCTGGGGCTTTCTTT.

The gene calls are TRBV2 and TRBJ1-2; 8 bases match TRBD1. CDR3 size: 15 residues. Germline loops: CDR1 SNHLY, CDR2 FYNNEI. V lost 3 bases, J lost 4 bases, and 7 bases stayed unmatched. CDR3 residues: CASSDEAGGLYGYTF. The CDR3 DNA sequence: TGTGCCAGCAGTGACGAGGCAGGGGGCCTCTATGGCTACACCTTC.

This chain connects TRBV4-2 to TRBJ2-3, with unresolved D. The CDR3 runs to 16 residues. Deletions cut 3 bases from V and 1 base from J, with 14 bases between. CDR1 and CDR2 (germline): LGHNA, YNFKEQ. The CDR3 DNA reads TGTGCCAGCAGCCACCCGAGTTTCCGCGGCACAGATACGCAGTATTTT. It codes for CASSHPSFRGTDTQYF.

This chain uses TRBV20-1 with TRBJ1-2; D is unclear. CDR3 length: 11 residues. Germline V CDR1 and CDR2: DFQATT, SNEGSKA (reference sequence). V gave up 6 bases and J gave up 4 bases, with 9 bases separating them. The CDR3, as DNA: TGCAGTGCACCGTCGGGCTATGGCTACACCTTC. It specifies CSAPSGYGYTF.

CDR3 region: CASSPGTPEAFF. The CDR3, as DNA: TGTGCCAGCAGCCCCGGGACACCTGAAGCTTTCTTT. The chain is built from TRBV9 and TRBJ1-1, with D possibly being TRBD1 (6 bases). Germline CDR1 reads SGDLS; CDR2 reads YYNGEE. CDR3 length equals 12 residues. The germline V and J ends were trimmed by 4 bases and 6 bases, with 10 bases remaining between them.

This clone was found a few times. CDR3 sequence (DNA): TGTGCCAGCAGCTTAAATTATCGGGCCTACGAGCAGTACTTC. Its protein product is CASSLNYRAYEQYF. This chain connects TRBV11-2 to TRBJ2-7; no definite D call. The germline gives CDR1 SGHAT, CDR2 FQNNGV. Between the trimmed V and J ends, which lost 2 bases and 2 bases, there was a span of 10 bases. This CDR3 has 14 residues.

CDR3 amino acids: CASKLTENQPQHF. Here the CDR3 DNA reads TGTGCCAGTAAGCTAACAGAAAATCAGCCCCAGCATTTT. The rearrangement links TRBV19 to TRBJ1-5; D call uncertain. Germline values: CDR1 LNHDA, CDR2 SQIVND (reference sequence). With 7 bases removed from V and 4 bases from J, the gap between germline ends came to 11 bases. The length of the CDR3 is 13 residues.

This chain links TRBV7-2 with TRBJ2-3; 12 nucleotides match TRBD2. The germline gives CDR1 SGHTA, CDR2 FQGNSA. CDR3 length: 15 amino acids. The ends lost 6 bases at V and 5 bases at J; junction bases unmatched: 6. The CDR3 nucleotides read TGTGCCAGCAGGACTAGCGGGGGAAAGGGAGATACGCAGTATTTT. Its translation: CASRTSGGKGDTQYF.

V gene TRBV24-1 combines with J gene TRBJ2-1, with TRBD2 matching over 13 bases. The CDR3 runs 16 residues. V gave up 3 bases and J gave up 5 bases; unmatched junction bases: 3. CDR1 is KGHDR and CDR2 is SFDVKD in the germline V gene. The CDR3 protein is CATSDAGLAGDNEQFF. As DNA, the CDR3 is TGTGCCACCAGTGATGCAGGACTAGCGGGGGACAATGAGCAGTTCTTC.

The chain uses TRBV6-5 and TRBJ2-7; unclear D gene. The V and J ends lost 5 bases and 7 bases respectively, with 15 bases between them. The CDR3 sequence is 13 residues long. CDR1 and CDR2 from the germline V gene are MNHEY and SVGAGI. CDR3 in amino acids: CASSLDFFREQYF. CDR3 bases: TGTGCCAGCAGTCTAGACTTTTTTCGGGAGCAGTACTTC.

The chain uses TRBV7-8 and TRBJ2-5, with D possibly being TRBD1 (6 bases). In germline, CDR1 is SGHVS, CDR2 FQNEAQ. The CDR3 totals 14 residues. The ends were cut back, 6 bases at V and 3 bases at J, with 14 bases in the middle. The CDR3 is CASSLRDRKETQYF. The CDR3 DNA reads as TGTGCCAGCAGTCTTCGAGACAGGAAAGAGACCCAGTACTTC.

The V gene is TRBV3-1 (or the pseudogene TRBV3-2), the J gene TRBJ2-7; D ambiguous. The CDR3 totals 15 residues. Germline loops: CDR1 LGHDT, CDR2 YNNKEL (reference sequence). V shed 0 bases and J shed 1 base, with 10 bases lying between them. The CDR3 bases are TGTGCCAGCAGCCAAGATCCAGCAGGTTCCTACGAGCAGTACTTC. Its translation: CASSQDPAGSYEQYF.

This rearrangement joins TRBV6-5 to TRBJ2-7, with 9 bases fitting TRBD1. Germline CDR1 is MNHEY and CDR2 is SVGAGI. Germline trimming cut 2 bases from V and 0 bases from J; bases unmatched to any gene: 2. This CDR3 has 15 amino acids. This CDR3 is CASSYEDRGSYEQYV. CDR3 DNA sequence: TGTGCCAGCAGTTACGAGGACAGGGGCTCCTACGAGCAGTACGTC.

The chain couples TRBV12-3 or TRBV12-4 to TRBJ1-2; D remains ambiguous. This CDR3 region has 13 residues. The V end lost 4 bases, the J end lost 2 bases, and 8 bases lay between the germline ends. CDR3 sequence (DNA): TGTGCCAGCAGTTCTGAACAGAACTATGGCTACACCTTC. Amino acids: CASSSEQNYGYTF.

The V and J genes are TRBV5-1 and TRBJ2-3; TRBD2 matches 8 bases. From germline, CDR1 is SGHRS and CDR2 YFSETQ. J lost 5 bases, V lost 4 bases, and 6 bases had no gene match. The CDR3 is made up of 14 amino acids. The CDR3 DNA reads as TGCGCCAGCAGCGAGGGACGGGGGGGAGATACGCAGTATTTT. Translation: CASSEGRGGDTQYF. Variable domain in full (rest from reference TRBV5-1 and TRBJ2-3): KAGVTQTPRYLIKTRGQQVTLSCSPISGHRSVSWYQQTPGQGLQFLFEYFSETQRNKGNFPGRFSGRQFSNSRSEMNVSTLELGDSALYLCASSEGRGGDTQYFGPGTRLTVL.

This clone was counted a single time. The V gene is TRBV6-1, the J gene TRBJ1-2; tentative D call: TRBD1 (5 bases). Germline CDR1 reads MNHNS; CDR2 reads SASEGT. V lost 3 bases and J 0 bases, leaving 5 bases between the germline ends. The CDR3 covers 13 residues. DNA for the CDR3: TGTGCCAGCAGTGAGACAGCTAACTATGGCTACACCTTC. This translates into CASSETANYGYTF.

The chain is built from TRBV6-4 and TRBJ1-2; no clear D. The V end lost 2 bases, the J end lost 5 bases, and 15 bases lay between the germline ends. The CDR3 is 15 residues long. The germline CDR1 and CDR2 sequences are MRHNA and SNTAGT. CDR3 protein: CASSDPKGGVYGYTF. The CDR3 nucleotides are TGTGCCAGCAGTGACCCAAAAGGCGGGGTTTATGGCTACACCTTC.

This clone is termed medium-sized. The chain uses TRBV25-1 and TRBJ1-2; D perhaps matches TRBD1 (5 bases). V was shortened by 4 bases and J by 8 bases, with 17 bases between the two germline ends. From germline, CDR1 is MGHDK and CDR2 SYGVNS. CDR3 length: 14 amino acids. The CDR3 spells CASSASGGGGGYTF. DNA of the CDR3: TGTGCCAGCAGTGCTAGTGGGGGAGGAGGCGGCTACACCTTC.